The 9 T cell receptor beta chains below come from one sample, sequenced in a study of OX40 agonist ivuxolimab in advanced cancers. Some clones are missing from TCRdb's copy, which holds only in-frame ones; the method was immunoSEQ multiplex PCR. The sample contains under 20,000 clones, roughly 86% of which appear only once. The sequencing used CD4+ or CD8+ T cells sorted from blood, collected in a trial of the OX40 agonist ivuxolimab. The receptors derive from an adult with an advanced solid tumor such as melanoma, head and neck, liver or kidney cancer.

V is TRBV27 and J is TRBJ2-1, with 10 bases matching TRBD2. The V gene's germline CDR1 is MNHEY and CDR2 SMNVEV (reference sequence). The V segment lost 2 bases and the J segment 2 bases; nucleotides outside the gene matches: 3. The CDR3 extends over 16 amino acids. CDR3 in DNA: TGTGCCAGCAGTTTAGATAGCGGGAGGACCTACAATGAGCAGTTCTTC. Translating it yields CASSLDSGRTYNEQFF.

V gene TRBV11-1 combines with J gene TRBJ1-6; 10 nucleotides align to TRBD1. Germline CDR1 and CDR2: SGHAT and FQDESV (reference sequence). This CDR3 is 15 amino acids long. V lost 4 bases to trimming and J lost 9 bases; unmatched junction nucleotides: 6. The CDR3 reads CASSSAGDRGSPLHF. The CDR3 DNA is TGTGCCAGCAGCTCCGCCGGGGACAGGGGTTCACCCCTCCACTTT.

There are a few counts of this clone. The V gene is TRBV4-3, the J gene TRBJ2-7; 7 bases are a match to TRBD1. Trimming took 0 bases from V and 2 from J; bases not matched to a gene: 16. Germline V gene data show CDR1 as LGHNA and CDR2 as YSLEER. The CDR3 is made up of 19 amino acids. CDR3 DNA: TGCGCCAGCAGCCAAGATCAGGTTTTTGGGACAGCGTCTCCCTACGAGCAGTACTTC. This sequence encodes CASSQDQVFGTASPYEQYF.

The gene calls are TRBV30 and TRBJ2-3, with a weak D call TRBD1 (6 bases). V dropped 5 bases and J dropped 3 bases, with 15 bases sitting between them. Germline V gene sequence: CDR1 GTSNPN, CDR2 SVGIG (reference sequence). CDR3 size: 14 residues. CDR3 coding DNA: TGTGCCTGGGAGCAGGGGATTAGTACAGATACGCAGTATTTT. Amino acid sequence: CAWEQGISTDTQYF.

V gene TRBV4-3 combines with J gene TRBJ2-7; D is undetermined. Germline V gives CDR1 LGHNA, CDR2 YSLEER. The CDR3 loop spans 15 amino acids. The V gene lost 0 bases and the J gene lost 0 bases, with 9 bases spanning the gap. The CDR3 reads CASSQDEQSSYEQYF. The CDR3 coding sequence is TGCGCCAGCAGCCAAGATGAACAGAGCTCCTACGAGCAGTACTTC.

This chain joins TRBV5-4 and TRBJ2-7; 11 bases match TRBD2. Germline lookup yields CDR1 SGHNT and CDR2 YYREEE (reference sequence). The CDR3 consists of 15 residues. The V and J ends lost 0 bases and 5 bases, in that order; junction bases with no gene match: 4. The CDR3 region is CASSLVLAGGHEQYF. The CDR3 nucleotides are TGTGCCAGCAGCTTGGTTTTAGCGGGGGGGCACGAGCAGTACTTC. Drawing the rest from reference TRBV5-4 and TRBJ2-7, the complete variable domain is ETGVTQSPTHLIKTRGQQVTLRCSSQSGHNTVSWYQQALGQGPQFIFQYYREEENGRGNFPPRFSGLQFPNYSSELNVNALELDDSALYLCASSLVLAGGHEQYFGPGTRLTVT.

This chain uses TRBV13 with TRBJ2-3, with 9 positions matching TRBD2. Germline V gene data show CDR1 as PRHDT and CDR2 as FYEKMQ (reference sequence). Trimming removed 5 bases from V and 0 bases from J; junction bases left unmatched: 9. The CDR3 has 17 amino acids. The CDR3 nucleotides are TGTGCCAGCAGCAGCCGCAGCCTAGCGGGGAGCACAGATACGCAGTATTTT. As protein: CASSSRSLAGSTDTQYF.

This clone qualifies as medium-sized. The chain couples TRBV30 to TRBJ1-2; perhaps TRBD1 as D (5 bases). The CDR3 is made up of 12 amino acids. V was pared by 1 base and J by 8 bases, with 11 bases between. Germline V gene lookup returns CDR1 GTSNPN and CDR2 SVGIG (reference sequence). DNA of the CDR3: TGTGCCTGGAGTGAAGGGGCTAGAGGCTACACCTTC. Its translation is CAWSEGARGYTF.

By sample share, this clone is large. This chain joins TRBV6-5 and TRBJ1-1, with a possible D match to TRBD1 (6 bases). V was shortened by 7 bases and J by 4 bases, with 13 bases between the two germline ends. CDR3 length: 13 amino acids. Germline V gene lookup returns CDR1 MNHEY and CDR2 SVGAGI. The chain's CDR3 is CASNIQGSTEAFF. The CDR3 DNA sequence: TGTGCCAGCAACATCCAGGGGAGCACTGAAGCTTTCTTT.